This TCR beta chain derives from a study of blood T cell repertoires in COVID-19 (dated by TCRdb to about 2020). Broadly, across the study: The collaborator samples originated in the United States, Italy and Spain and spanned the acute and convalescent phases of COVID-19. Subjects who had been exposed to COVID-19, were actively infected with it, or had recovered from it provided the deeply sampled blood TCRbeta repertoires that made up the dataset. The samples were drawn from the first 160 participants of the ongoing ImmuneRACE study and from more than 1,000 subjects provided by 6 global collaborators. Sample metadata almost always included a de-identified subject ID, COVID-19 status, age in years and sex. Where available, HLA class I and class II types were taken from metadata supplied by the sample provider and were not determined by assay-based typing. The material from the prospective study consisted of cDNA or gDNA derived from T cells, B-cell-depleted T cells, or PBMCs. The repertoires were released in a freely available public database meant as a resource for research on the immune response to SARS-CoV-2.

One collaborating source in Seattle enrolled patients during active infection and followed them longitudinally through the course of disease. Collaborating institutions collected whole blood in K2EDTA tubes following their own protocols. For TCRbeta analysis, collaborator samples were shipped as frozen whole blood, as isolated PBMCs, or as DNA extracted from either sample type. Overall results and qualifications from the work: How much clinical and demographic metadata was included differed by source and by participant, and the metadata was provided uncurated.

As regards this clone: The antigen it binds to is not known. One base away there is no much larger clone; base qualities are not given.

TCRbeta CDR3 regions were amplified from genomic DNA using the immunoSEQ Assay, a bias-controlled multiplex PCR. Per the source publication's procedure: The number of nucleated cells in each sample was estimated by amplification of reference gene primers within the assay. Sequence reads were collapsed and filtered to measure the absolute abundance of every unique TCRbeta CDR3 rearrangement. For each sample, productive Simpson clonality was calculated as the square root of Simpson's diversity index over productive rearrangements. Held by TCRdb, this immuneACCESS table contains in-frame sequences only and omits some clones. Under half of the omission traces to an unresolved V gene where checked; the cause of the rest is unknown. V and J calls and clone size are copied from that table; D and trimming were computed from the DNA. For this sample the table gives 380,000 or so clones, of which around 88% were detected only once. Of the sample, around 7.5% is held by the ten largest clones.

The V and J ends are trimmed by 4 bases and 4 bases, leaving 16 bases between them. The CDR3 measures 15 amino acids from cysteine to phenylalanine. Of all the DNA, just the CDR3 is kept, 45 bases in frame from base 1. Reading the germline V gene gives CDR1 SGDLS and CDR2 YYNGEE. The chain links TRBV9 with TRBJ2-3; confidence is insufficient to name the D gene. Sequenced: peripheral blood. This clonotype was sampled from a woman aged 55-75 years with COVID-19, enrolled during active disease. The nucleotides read TGTGCCAGCAGCAATGGCCGGGTCTGGTCAGATACGCAGTATTTT. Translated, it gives CASSNGRVWSDTQYF.